This T cell receptor beta chain emerged from a study of T cells expressing NK-cell markers. Libraries used 5'RACE template switching adding universal primer site and UMIs. TCRdb re-called the 5' RACE reads and shows each CDR3 protein once, DNA omitted. The repertoire table contains about 410,000 distinct CDR3 sequences. The CDR3 covers 13 residues. CDR1 is MDHEN, CDR2 SYDVKM, per germline. The specimen sequenced was blood T cells: a sorted CD56 or NKG2C T cell subset, CD4+ or CD8+ T cells, or bulk PBMC T cells (not recorded which). The clonotype comes from a woman aged 45-65 years in good health. The chain links TRBV28 to TRBJ2-3; TCRdb's assignment of TRBD1 cannot be checked, as there is no DNA. The CDR3 loop is CASSFPRQGDKYF.